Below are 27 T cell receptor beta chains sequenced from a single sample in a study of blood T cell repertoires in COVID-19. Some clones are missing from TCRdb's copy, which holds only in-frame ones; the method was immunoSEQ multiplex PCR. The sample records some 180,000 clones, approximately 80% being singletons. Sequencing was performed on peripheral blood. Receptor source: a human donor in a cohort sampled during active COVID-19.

CDR3 DNA sequence: TGCGCCAGCAGCTTGGTTGCATTGGGGACAGGGGGCACTGAAGCTTTCTTT. It translates to CASSLVALGTGGTEAFF. This chain uses TRBV5-1 with TRBJ1-1; 11 nucleotides match TRBD1. Trimming removed 0 bases from V and 4 bases from J; junction bases left unmatched: 8. The length of the CDR3 is 17 residues. The V gene's germline CDR1 is SGHRS and CDR2 YFSETQ.

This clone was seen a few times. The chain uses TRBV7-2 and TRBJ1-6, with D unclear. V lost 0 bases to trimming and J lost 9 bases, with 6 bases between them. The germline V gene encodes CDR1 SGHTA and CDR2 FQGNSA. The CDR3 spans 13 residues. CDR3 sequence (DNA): TGTGCCAGCAGCTTAGCTACCGGTTCACCCCTCCACTTT. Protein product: CASSLATGSPLHF.

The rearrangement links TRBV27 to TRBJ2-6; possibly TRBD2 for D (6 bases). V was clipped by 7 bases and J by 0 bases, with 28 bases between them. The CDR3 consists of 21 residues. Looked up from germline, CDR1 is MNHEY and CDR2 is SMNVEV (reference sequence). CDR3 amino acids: CASTWAGPSRPASSGANVLTF. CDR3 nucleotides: TGTGCCAGCACCTGGGCGGGACCCTCCCGGCCCGCTAGCTCTGGGGCCAACGTCCTGACTTTC. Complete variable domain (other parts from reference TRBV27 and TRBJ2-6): EAQVTQNPRYLITVTGKKLTVTCSQNMNHEYMSWYRQDPGLGLRQIYYSMNVEVTDKGDVPEGYKVSRKEKRNFPLILESPSPNQTSLYFCASTWAGPSRPASSGANVLTFGAGSRLTVL.

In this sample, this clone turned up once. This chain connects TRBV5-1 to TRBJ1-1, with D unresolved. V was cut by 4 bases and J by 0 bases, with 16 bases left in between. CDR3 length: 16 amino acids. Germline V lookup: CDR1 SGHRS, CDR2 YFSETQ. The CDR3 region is CASSQDPGSLNTEAFF. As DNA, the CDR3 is TGCGCCAGCAGCCAAGACCCTGGGAGTTTGAACACTGAAGCTTTCTTT.

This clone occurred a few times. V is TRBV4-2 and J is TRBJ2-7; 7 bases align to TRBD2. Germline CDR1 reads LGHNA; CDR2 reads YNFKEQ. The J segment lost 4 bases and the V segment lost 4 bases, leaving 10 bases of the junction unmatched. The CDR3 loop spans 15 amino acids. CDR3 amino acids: CASSPLAESLYEQYF. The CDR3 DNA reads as TGTGCCAGCAGCCCCCTAGCGGAATCACTGTACGAGCAGTACTTC.

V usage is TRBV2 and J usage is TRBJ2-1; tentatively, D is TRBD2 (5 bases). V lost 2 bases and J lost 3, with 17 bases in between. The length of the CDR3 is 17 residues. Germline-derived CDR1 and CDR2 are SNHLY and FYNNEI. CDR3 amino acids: CASSEKLGLALYNEQFF. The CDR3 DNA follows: TGTGCCAGCAGTGAAAAGCTTGGCCTAGCCCTCTACAATGAGCAGTTCTTC.

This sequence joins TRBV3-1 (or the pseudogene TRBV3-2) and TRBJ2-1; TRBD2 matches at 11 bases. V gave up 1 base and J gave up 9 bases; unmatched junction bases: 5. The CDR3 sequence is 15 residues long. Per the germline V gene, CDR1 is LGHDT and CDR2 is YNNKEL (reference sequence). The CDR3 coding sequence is TGTGCCAGCAGCCAAGCCGGGACTAGCGGAGGTGAGCAGTTCTTC. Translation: CASSQAGTSGGEQFF.

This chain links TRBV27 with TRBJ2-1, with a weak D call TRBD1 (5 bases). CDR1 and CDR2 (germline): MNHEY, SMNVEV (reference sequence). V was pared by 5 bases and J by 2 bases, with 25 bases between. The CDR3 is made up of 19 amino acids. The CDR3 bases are TGTGCCAGCAGTACCCCTACTGTGGGGCAGCGACTTCCCTACAATGAGCAGTTCTTC. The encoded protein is CASSTPTVGQRLPYNEQFF.

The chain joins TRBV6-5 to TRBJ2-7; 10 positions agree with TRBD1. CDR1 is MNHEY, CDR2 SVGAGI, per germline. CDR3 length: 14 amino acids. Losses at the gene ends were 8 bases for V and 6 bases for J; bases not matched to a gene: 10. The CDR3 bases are TGTGCCAGCGGCACCGGGACAGGGGTCGTCGAGCAGTACTTC. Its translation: CASGTGTGVVEQYF.

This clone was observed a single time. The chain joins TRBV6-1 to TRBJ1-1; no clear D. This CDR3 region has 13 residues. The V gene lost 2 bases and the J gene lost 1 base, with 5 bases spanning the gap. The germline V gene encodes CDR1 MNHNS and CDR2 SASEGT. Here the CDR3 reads CASSEPENTEAFF. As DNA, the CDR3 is TGTGCCAGCAGTGAACCAGAGAACACTGAAGCTTTCTTT.

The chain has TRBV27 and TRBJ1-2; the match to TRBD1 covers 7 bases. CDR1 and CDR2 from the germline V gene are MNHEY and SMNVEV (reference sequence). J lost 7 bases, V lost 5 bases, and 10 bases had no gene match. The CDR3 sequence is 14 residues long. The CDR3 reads CASSLGTAFSGYTF. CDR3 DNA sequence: TGTGCCAGCAGTCTCGGGACAGCTTTTTCTGGCTACACCTTC.

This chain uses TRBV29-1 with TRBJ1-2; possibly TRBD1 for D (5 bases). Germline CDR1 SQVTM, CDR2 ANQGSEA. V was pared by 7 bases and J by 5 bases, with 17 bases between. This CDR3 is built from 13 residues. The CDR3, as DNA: TGCAGCGCCGAAGAGGGGCGGGGGTATGGCTACACCTTC. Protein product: CSAEEGRGYGYTF. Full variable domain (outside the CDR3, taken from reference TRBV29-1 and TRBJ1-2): SAVISQKPSRDICQRGTSLTIQCQVDSQVTMMFWYRQQPGQSLTLIATANQGSEATYESGFVIDKFPISRPNLTFSTLTVSNMSPEDSSIYLCSAEEGRGYGYTFGSGTRLTVV.

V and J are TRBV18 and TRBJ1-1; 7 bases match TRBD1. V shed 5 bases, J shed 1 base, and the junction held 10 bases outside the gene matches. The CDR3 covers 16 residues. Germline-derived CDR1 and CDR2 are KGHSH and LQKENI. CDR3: CASSKGQILANTEAFF. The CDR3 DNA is TGTGCCAGCTCAAAGGGACAGATCCTGGCGAACACTGAAGCTTTCTTT.

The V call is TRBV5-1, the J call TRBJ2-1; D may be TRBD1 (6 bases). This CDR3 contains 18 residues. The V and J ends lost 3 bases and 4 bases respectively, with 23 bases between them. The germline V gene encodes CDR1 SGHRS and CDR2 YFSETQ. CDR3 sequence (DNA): TGCGCCAGCAGCTCCGACGGCCAGGGGAGTCTGGCATACAATGAGCAGTTCTTC. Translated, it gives CASSSDGQGSLAYNEQFF.

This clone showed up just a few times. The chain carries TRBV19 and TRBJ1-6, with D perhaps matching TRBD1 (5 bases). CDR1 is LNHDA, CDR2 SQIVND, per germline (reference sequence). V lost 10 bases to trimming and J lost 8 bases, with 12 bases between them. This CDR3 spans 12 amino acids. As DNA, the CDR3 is TGTGCCAACAAAGGGGTCGATTCACCCCTCCACTTT. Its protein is CANKGVDSPLHF.

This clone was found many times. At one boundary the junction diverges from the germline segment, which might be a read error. CDR3 loop: CASSQVGDSTSF. The CDR3 bases are TGTGCCAGCAGCCAAGTCGGGGACTCGACTTCTTTC. The chain joins TRBV3-1 (or the pseudogene TRBV3-2) to TRBJ2-7; possible D gene TRBD2, 6 bases. Germline V gene sequence: CDR1 LGHDT, CDR2 YNNKEL (reference sequence). This CDR3 is built from 12 residues.

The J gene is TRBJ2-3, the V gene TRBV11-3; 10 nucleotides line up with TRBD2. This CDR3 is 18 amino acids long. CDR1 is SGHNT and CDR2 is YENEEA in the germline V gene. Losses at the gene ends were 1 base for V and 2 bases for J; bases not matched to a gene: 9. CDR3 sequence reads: CASSLVFSGGTYTDTQYF. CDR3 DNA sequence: TGTGCCAGCAGCTTAGTATTTAGCGGGGGGACCTACACAGATACGCAGTATTTT.

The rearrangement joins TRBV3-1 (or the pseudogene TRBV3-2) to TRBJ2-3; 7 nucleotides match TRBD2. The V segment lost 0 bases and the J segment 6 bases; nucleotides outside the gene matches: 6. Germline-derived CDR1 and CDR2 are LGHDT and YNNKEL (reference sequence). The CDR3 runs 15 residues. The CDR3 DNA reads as TGTGCCAGCAGCCAAGAGCCGGGACTAACGGATACGCAGTATTTT. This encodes CASSQEPGLTDTQYF.

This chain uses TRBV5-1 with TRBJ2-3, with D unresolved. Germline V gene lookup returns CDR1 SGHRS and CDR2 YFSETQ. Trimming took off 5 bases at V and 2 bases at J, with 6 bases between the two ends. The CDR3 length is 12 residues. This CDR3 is CASSSNTDTQYF. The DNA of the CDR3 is TGCGCCAGCAGTAGCAACACAGATACGCAGTATTTT.

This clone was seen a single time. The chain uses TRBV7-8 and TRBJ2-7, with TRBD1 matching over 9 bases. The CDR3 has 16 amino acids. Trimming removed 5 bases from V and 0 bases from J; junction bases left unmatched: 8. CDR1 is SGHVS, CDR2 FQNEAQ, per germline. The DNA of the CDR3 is TGTGCCAGCAGCCTCCAATTGGGACAGGGCTCCTACGAGCAGTACTTC. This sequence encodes CASSLQLGQGSYEQYF.

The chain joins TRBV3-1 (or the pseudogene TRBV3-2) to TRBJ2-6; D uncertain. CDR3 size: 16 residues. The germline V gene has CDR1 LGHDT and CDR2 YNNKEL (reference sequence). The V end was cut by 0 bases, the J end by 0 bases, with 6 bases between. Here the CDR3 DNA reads TGTGCCAGCAGCCAAGAGGCCACCTCTGGGGCCAACGTCCTGACTTTC. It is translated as CASSQEATSGANVLTF.

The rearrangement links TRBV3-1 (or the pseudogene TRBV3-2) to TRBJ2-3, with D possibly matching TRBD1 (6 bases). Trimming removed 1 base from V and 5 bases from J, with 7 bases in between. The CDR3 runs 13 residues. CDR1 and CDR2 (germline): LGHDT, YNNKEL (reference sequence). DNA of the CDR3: TGTGCCAGCAGCCAAGCCAGGGGAGATACGCAGTATTTT. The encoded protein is CASSQARGDTQYF.

In DNA form, the CDR3 reads TGTGCTAGTGGACATCCGGGACAGGGACTCTACGAGCAGTACTTC. It yields the protein CASGHPGQGLYEQYF. The chain links TRBV12-5 to TRBJ2-7, with 9 bases that match TRBD1. Germline CDR1 is LGHNT and CDR2 is FRNRAP. This CDR3 is built from 15 residues. V was clipped by 6 bases and J by 3 bases; unmatched bases: 9.

CDR3 sequence: CASSVSGSGGYTF. CDR3 sequence (DNA): TGTGCCAGCAGTGTATCTGGGAGTGGTGGCTACACCTTC. The chain has TRBV6-4 and TRBJ1-2; D call uncertain. V was clipped by 4 bases and J by 7 bases, with 13 bases between them. The CDR3 is made up of 13 amino acids. Germline CDR1 and CDR2: MRHNA and SNTAGT.

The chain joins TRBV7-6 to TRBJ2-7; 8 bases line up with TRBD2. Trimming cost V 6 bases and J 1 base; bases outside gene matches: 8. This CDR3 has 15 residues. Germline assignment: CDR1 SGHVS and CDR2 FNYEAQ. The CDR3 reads CASSSSPGGSYEQYF. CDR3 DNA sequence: TGTGCCAGCAGTTCATCCCCGGGGGGGTCCTACGAGCAGTACTTC.

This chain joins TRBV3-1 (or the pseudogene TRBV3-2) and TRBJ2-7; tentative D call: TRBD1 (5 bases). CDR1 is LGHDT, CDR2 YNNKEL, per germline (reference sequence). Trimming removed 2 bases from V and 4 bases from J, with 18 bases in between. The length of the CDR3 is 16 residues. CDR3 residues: CASSQRPPGHSYEQYF. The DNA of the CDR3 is TGTGCCAGCAGCCAAAGGCCCCCAGGACATTCTTACGAGCAGTACTTC.

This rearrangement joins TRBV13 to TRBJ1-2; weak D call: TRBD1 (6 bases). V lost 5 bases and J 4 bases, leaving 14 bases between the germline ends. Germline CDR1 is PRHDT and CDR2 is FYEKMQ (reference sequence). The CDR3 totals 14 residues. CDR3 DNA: TGTGCCAGCAGCCCTCAAGGGGGGGGCTATGGCTACACCTTC. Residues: CASSPQGGGYGYTF. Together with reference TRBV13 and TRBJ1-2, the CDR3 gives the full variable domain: AAGVIQSPRHLIKEKRETATLKCYPIPRHDTVYWYQQGPGQDPQFLISFYEKMQSDKGSIPDRFSAQQFSDYHSELNMSSLELGDSALYFCASSPQGGGYGYTFGSGTRLTVV.